The clone carrying this T cell receptor beta chain has only a few counts. In TCRdb, the RT-PCR reads were re-called with MiXCR into one record per CDR3 protein. In the table there are hundreds of thousands of distinct CDR3 sequences, 13% to 15% of which are singletons. The ends lost 2 bases at V and 5 bases at J; junction bases unmatched: 8. The germline CDR1 and CDR2 sequences are MDHEN and SYDVKM. The CDR3 is made up of 17 amino acids. Sample: memory CD4+ T cells from blood. The V gene is TRBV28, the J gene TRBJ2-7, with 14 nucleotides matching TRBD2. This sequence originates from a female donor in good health, serving as a healthy control. CDR3: CASSLVGTSGSLHEQYF. CDR3 coding DNA: TGTGCCAGCAGTTTAGTGGGGACTAGCGGGAGCCTGCACGAGCAGTACTTC.